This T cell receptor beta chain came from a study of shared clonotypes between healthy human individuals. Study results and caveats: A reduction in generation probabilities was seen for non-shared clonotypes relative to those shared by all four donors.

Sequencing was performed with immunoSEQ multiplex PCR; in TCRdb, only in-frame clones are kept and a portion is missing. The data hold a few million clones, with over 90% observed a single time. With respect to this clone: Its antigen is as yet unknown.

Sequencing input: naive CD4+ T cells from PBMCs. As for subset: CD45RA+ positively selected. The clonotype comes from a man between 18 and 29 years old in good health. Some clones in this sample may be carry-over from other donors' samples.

The CDR3 loop is CASSLPGAGRRYEQYF. The CDR3 DNA reads as TGTGCCAGCAGTCTGCCAGGGGCCGGCCGGAGGTACGAGCAGTACTTC. The J gene is TRBJ2-7, the V gene TRBV28, with D possibly matching TRBD1 (6 bases). This CDR3 has 16 residues. The germline V gene has CDR1 MDHEN and CDR2 SYDVKM. Trimming left V 5 bases short and J 4 bases short, with 21 bases between.